The next 23 T cell receptor beta chains were all read from a single sample in a study of shared T cell receptors in the human thymus. Profiled with immunoSEQ multiplex PCR; TCRdb holds only in-frame clones, not every one. Seen here are about 380,000 clones, 85% to 95% observed once, and the top ten hold about 0.02%. The sequencing sample was made of thymocytes. The receptors come from a human donor.

The gene calls are TRBV28 and TRBJ1-5; TRBD1 is a possible D gene (6 bases). There are 17 residues in the CDR3. The V and J ends lost 4 bases and 0 bases respectively, with 16 bases between them. Germline V lookup: CDR1 MDHEN, CDR2 SYDVKM. The CDR3 DNA sequence: TGTGCCAGCAGTTCCCCCGGACAGCTTTATAGCAATCAGCCCCAGCATTTT. This encodes CASSSPGQLYSNQPQHF.

The V gene is TRBV28, the J gene TRBJ2-3; no reliable D call. CDR3 size: 18 residues. Per germline, CDR1 MDHEN and CDR2 SYDVKM. V lost 2 bases and J 0 bases, leaving 18 bases between the germline ends. DNA for the CDR3: TGTGCCAGCAGTTTACACGCCGTCTACGCCGATAGCACAGATACGCAGTATTTT. Its translation: CASSLHAVYADSTDTQYF.

The genes are TRBV10-2 and TRBJ1-5, with unresolved D. The V end was cut by 3 bases, the J end by 3 bases, with 6 bases between. Germline lookup yields CDR1 WSHSY and CDR2 SAAADI. CDR3 length: 13 residues. The CDR3 DNA reads as TGCGCCAGCAGTGATATTAACAATCAGCCCCAGCATTTT. Translation gives CASSDINNQPQHF.

V gene TRBV5-1 combines with J gene TRBJ2-1, with D perhaps given as TRBD1 or TRBD2 (6 bases each). This CDR3 has 16 residues. Germline CDR1 reads SGHRS; CDR2 reads YFSETQ. The V end lost 3 bases, the J end lost 9 bases, and 22 bases lay between the germline ends. CDR3 region: CASSSDRRGDLGEQFF. CDR3 bases: TGCGCCAGCAGCTCCGACAGGAGGGGCGATCTAGGTGAGCAGTTCTTC. Complete variable domain (other parts from reference TRBV5-1 and TRBJ2-1): KAGVTQTPRYLIKTRGQQVTLSCSPISGHRSVSWYQQTPGQGLQFLFEYFSETQRNKGNFPGRFSGRQFSNSRSEMNVSTLELGDSALYLCASSSDRRGDLGEQFFGPGTRLTVL.

The rearrangement links TRBV7-9 to TRBJ2-5; 11 positions agree with TRBD1. Germline assignment: CDR1 SEHNR and CDR2 FQNEAQ (reference sequence). V shed 5 bases and J 5 bases; nucleotides not matched to a gene: 7. There are 15 residues in the CDR3. CDR3 nucleotides: TGTGCCAGCAGCCACCGGACAGGGGGCAGGGAGACCCAGTACTTC. Translated: CASSHRTGGRETQYF. The full variable domain, completed using reference TRBV7-9 and TRBJ2-5, is DTGVSQNPRHKITKRGQNVTFRCDPISEHNRLYWYRQTLGQGPEFLTYFQNEAQLEKSRLLSDRFSAERPKGSFSTLEIQRTEQGDSAMYLCASSHRTGGRETQYFGPGTRLLVL.

The V gene is TRBV11-2, the J gene TRBJ2-7; TRBD2 matches 10 bases. Germline V CDR1 and CDR2: SGHAT, FQNNGV. The V and J ends lost 0 bases and 0 bases, in that order; junction bases with no gene match: 8. This CDR3 is built from 18 residues. The CDR3 nucleotides read TGTGCCAGCAGCTTAGATGCCGCCCTAGCGGGAGTCTCCTACGAGCAGTACTTC. This encodes CASSLDAALAGVSYEQYF.

The rearrangement uses TRBV11-2 and TRBJ2-6; D gene ambiguous. This CDR3 contains 18 residues. Deletions cut 5 bases from V and 0 bases from J, with 17 bases between. Germline CDR1 is SGHAT and CDR2 is FQNNGV. CDR3 sequence: CASSPSGGSFSGANVLTF. DNA of the CDR3: TGTGCCAGCAGCCCCTCCGGTGGGTCTTTCTCTGGGGCCAACGTCCTGACTTTC.

The rearrangement uses TRBV4-2 and TRBJ2-1; D is possibly TRBD1 (6 bases). Germline CDR1 reads LGHNA; CDR2 reads YNFKEQ. Trimming left V 0 bases short and J 4 bases short, with 16 bases between. CDR3 size: 17 residues. CDR3 loop: CASSQEGAQLGYNEQFF. CDR3 DNA sequence: TGTGCCAGCAGCCAAGAGGGGGCCCAGCTCGGATACAATGAGCAGTTCTTC.

The rearrangement joins TRBV28 to TRBJ1-1; TRBD1 aligns across 12 bases. V was pared by 3 bases and J by 4 bases, with 15 bases of the junction left unmatched. The germline V gene has CDR1 MDHEN and CDR2 SYDVKM. This CDR3 has 19 amino acids. CDR3 protein: CASSFEGDRGREVGTEAFF. In DNA, the CDR3 is TGTGCCAGCAGTTTCGAGGGGGACAGGGGGCGCGAGGTCGGCACTGAAGCTTTCTTT.

V gene TRBV28 combines with J gene TRBJ1-2; the match to TRBD1 covers 8 bases. From germline, CDR1 is MDHEN and CDR2 SYDVKM. Trimming removed 6 bases from V and 7 bases from J; junction bases left unmatched: 10. The CDR3 has 14 residues. CDR3 DNA: TGTGCCAGCAGGCCATATGACAGGGGCGGTGGCTACACCTTC. This gives the protein CASRPYDRGGGYTF.

The chain carries TRBV28 and TRBJ1-2, with 9 bases lining up with TRBD1. The V and J ends lost 5 bases and 14 bases, in that order; junction bases with no gene match: 12. This CDR3 is built from 13 residues. Germline V gene sequence: CDR1 MDHEN, CDR2 SYDVKM. The DNA for the CDR3 is TGTGCCAGCAGTCTTACGCCTCAGGACAGGGGTACCTTC. Encoded protein: CASSLTPQDRGTF.

The chain is built from TRBV27 and TRBJ2-7; D may match TRBD1 or TRBD2 (6 bases each). This CDR3 is 14 amino acids long. V lost 7 bases and J 5 bases, leaving 18 bases between the germline ends. The germline V gene encodes CDR1 MNHEY and CDR2 SMNVEV (reference sequence). The CDR3 sequence: CASTFIGGSHEQYF. The DNA of the CDR3 is TGTGCCAGCACCTTTATCGGGGGCTCGCACGAGCAGTACTTC.

The chain combines TRBV9 with TRBJ2-1; D is possibly TRBD1 or TRBD2 (5 bases each). Trimming pared 4 bases from V and 6 bases from J, leaving 14 bases between. The germline CDR1 and CDR2 sequences are SGDLS and YYNGEE. The CDR3 has 14 residues. In DNA, the CDR3 is TGTGCCAGCAGCCCTGGGACGTCCCCCAATGAGCAGTTCTTC. Translated: CASSPGTSPNEQFF.

The chain combines TRBV28 with TRBJ1-3; no reliable D call. Germline V gene lookup returns CDR1 MDHEN and CDR2 SYDVKM. Trimming stripped 1 base from V and 1 base from J, with 8 bases between. The CDR3 has 15 residues. The CDR3, as DNA: TGTGCCAGCAGTTTATTTGCCGGGTCTGGAAACACCATATATTTT. Residues: CASSLFAGSGNTIYF.

The chain links TRBV19 to TRBJ1-1, with a weak D call TRBD1 (5 bases). The CDR3 is made up of 16 amino acids. Looked up from germline, CDR1 is LNHDA and CDR2 is SQIVND (reference sequence). The V gene lost 3 bases and the J gene lost 0 bases, with 14 bases spanning the gap. The CDR3 sequence: CASSIPATGVNTEAFF. The CDR3 DNA reads as TGTGCCAGTAGTATCCCAGCTACAGGAGTGAACACTGAAGCTTTCTTT.

The chain links TRBV5-1 to TRBJ2-1; 11 bases line up with TRBD2. The CDR3 loop spans 15 amino acids. The germline CDR1 and CDR2 sequences are SGHRS and YFSETQ. The ends lost 4 bases at V and 6 bases at J; junction bases unmatched: 6. The CDR3 coding sequence is TGCGCCAGCAGCCATAGCGGGAGGGCCCTCAATGAGCAGTTCTTC. Protein product: CASSHSGRALNEQFF.

This chain joins TRBV6-1 and TRBJ1-2, with D maybe TRBD1 (5 bases). This CDR3 is built from 14 residues. V lost 4 bases and J 4 bases, leaving 13 bases between the germline ends. The germline V gene encodes CDR1 MNHNS and CDR2 SASEGT. The CDR3 loop is CASSGWGVRYGYTF. The CDR3 DNA is TGTGCCAGCAGTGGATGGGGGGTTCGCTATGGCTACACCTTC.

V usage is TRBV28 and J usage is TRBJ2-3; D remains ambiguous. Trimming removed 5 bases from V and 8 bases from J, with 14 bases in between. This CDR3 is built from 13 residues. Germline V CDR1 and CDR2: MDHEN, SYDVKM. CDR3 nucleotides: TGTGCCAGCAGTAGACGGTTCAAGGGTACGCAGTATTTT. Translation: CASSRRFKGTQYF.

This rearrangement joins TRBV7-7 to TRBJ2-7; D unresolved. The CDR3 totals 13 residues. CDR1 SSHAT and CDR2 FNYEAQ come from the germline V gene (reference sequence). Between the trimmed V and J ends, which lost 5 bases and 4 bases, there was a span of 12 bases. As DNA, the CDR3 is TGTGCCAGCAGCCCCTCAGATCAATACGAGCAGTACTTC. Protein product: CASSPSDQYEQYF.

The chain recombines TRBV19 with TRBJ2-1; TRBD2 matches at 10 bases. The V gene end was trimmed by 3 bases and the J gene end by 7 bases; junction bases not matched to a gene: 9. This CDR3 is built from 16 residues. CDR1 and CDR2 (germline): LNHDA, SQIVND (reference sequence). The CDR3 loop is CASSILAGVAVNEQFF. CDR3 nucleotide sequence: TGTGCCAGTAGTATCCTAGCGGGAGTGGCGGTTAATGAGCAGTTCTTC.

This clone was seen only once. The chain carries TRBV27 and TRBJ2-3, with TRBD2 identical over 7 bases. The germline gives CDR1 MNHEY, CDR2 SMNVEV (reference sequence). CDR3 size: 15 residues. The J segment lost 1 base and the V segment lost 5 bases, leaving 6 bases of the junction unmatched. CDR3 region: CASSALSGGTDTQYF. The CDR3 DNA follows: TGTGCCAGCAGTGCCCTCAGCGGGGGCACAGATACGCAGTATTTT.

A single count supports this clone. The CDR3 reads CASIKGLAGDSSYNEQFF. CDR3 in DNA: TGTGCCTCCATAAAGGGACTAGCGGGAGACTCCTCCTACAATGAGCAGTTCTTC. The chain combines TRBV30 with TRBJ2-1; 14 bases line up with TRBD2. This CDR3 is 18 amino acids long. The germline V gene has CDR1 GTSNPN and CDR2 SVGIG (reference sequence). Losses at the gene ends were 7 bases for V and 0 bases for J; bases not matched to a gene: 11.

The J gene is TRBJ2-1, the V gene TRBV7-6; 8 bases fit TRBD1. The CDR3 extends over 20 amino acids. After removal of 5 bases from V and 7 bases from J, the junction contained 25 bases not matched to a gene. The V gene's germline CDR1 is SGHVS and CDR2 FNYEAQ. The CDR3 region has the DNA TGTGCCAGCAGCCCCCCCCTATCGGACAGGGCTACTAGCCAATCGAATGAGCAGTTCTTC. Its protein is CASSPPLSDRATSQSNEQFF.